This TCR beta chain was profiled in a study of control samples from healthy donors and cancer patients. Assay: immunoSEQ multiplex PCR; the TCRdb copy retains only in-frame clones and omits some. The top ten clones hold about 1.9% of a sample with tens of thousands of clones, around nine tenths of them seen once. Per the germline V gene, CDR1 is MNHNS and CDR2 is SASEGT. V was pared by 4 bases and J by 0 bases, with 7 bases of the junction left unmatched. The CDR3 totals 16 residues. The receptor was derived from a woman aged 55-70 years with head and neck cancer. The rearrangement joins TRBV6-1 to TRBJ2-5, with 8 positions matching TRBD1. The sample consisted of PBMCs. The CDR3 nucleotides are TGTGCCAGCAGTGCCACAGGGGGTGGGTACCAAGAGACCCAGTACTTC. It is translated as CASSATGGGYQETQYF.